These 25 T cell receptor beta chains originate from one sample sequenced in a study of blood T cells in healthy people across ages. With a J-beta primer mix and a sample-barcoded 5' primer, a second PCR ran roughly 6 to 12 cycles. TCRdb redid the calling of the 5' RACE reads with MiXCR, one entry per CDR3 protein. The data contain 550,000 to 600,000 distinct CDR3 sequences, around half of them singletons. The sample taken for sequencing was blood. These receptors were taken from a man at least 80 years old in good health.

This rearrangement joins TRBV29-1 to TRBJ2-5; TRBD2 might be the D (6 bases). With 6 bases removed from V and 11 bases from J, the gap between germline ends came to 25 bases. The germline gives CDR1 SQVTM, CDR2 ANQGSEA. The CDR3 loop spans 14 amino acids. DNA for the CDR3: TGCAGCGTGGCAAGTAGCGGAGAGTACAATGAGCAGTACTTC. Residues: CSVASSGEYNEQYF. Complete variable domain (other parts from reference TRBV29-1 and TRBJ2-5): SAVISQKPSRDICQRGTSLTIQCQVDSQVTMMFWYRQQPGQSLTLIATANQGSEATYESGFVIDKFPISRPNLTFSTLTVSNMSPEDSSIYLCSVASSGEYNEQYFGPGTRLLVL.

This chain links TRBV18 with TRBJ1-2; 11 bases match TRBD1. The CDR3 consists of 16 residues. J was trimmed by 1 base and V by 3 bases; bases with no gene match: 4. Germline CDR1 KGHSH, CDR2 LQKENI. The chain's CDR3 is CASSPSGTGGNYGYTF. The CDR3 DNA follows: TGTGCCAGCTCACCCTCCGGGACAGGGGGTAACTATGGCTACACCTTC.

The sample holds one count of this clonotype. The V gene is TRBV6-6, the J gene TRBJ2-5; tentative D call: TRBD2 (6 bases). CDR1 and CDR2 (germline): MNHNY, SVGAGI (reference sequence). V was shortened by 2 bases and J by 3 bases, with 10 bases between the two germline ends. This CDR3 is 14 amino acids long. The CDR3 bases are TGTGCCAGCAGTTACGAGCGGGCTAAAGAGACCCAGTACTTC. It yields the protein CASSYERAKETQYF.

This clonotype was counted only a few times. The chain couples TRBV7-9 to TRBJ2-3; maybe TRBD2 (6 bases). The germline V gene has CDR1 SEHNR and CDR2 FQNEAQ (reference sequence). The CDR3 spans 13 residues. The germline V and J ends were trimmed by 5 bases and 6 bases, with 12 bases remaining between them. As DNA, the CDR3 is TGTGCCAGCAGCCTGGGGGGTATGGATACGCAGTATTTT. As protein: CASSLGGMDTQYF. Full variable domain (remainder filled in from reference TRBV7-9 and TRBJ2-3): DTGVSQNPRHKITKRGQNVTFRCDPISEHNRLYWYRQTLGQGPEFLTYFQNEAQLEKSRLLSDRFSAERPKGSFSTLEIQRTEQGDSAMYLCASSLGGMDTQYFGPGTRLTVL.

This clonotype appeared a few times. J is TRBJ2-5 and V is TRBV10-3, with 9 bases lining up with TRBD2. Germline CDR1 is ENHRY and CDR2 is SYGVKD. The CDR3 has 16 amino acids. The V gene end was trimmed by 4 bases and the J gene end by 3 bases; junction bases not matched to a gene: 9. CDR3 bases: TGTGCCATCAGTGGCGGGAGGGGCAGGTTCGAAGAGACCCAGTACTTC. Amino acid sequence: CAISGGRGRFEETQYF.

The chain joins TRBV10-3 to TRBJ2-3; D is possibly TRBD1 (7 bases). The CDR3 is 14 amino acids. Germline V gene data show CDR1 as ENHRY and CDR2 as SYGVKD. Trimming removed 5 bases from V and 2 bases from J, with 11 bases in between. DNA for the CDR3: TGTGCCATCAGTCGGGGGACAGACACAGATACGCAGTATTTT. As protein: CAISRGTDTDTQYF.

This clonotype has only a few counts. The gene calls are TRBV20-1 and TRBJ1-1; D perhaps matches TRBD1 (5 bases). CDR3 length equals 14 residues. Per the germline V gene, CDR1 is DFQATT and CDR2 is SNEGSKA (reference sequence). V lost 4 bases, J lost 0 bases, and 12 bases lay in between. The CDR3: CSATTVSMNTEAFF. CDR3 nucleotides: TGCAGTGCTACGACAGTGTCTATGAACACTGAAGCTTTCTTT.

The gene calls are TRBV20-1 and TRBJ2-7; the match to TRBD2 covers 9 bases. CDR1 is DFQATT and CDR2 is SNEGSKA in the germline V gene (reference sequence). The CDR3 has 15 residues. V shed 3 bases, J shed 4 bases, and the junction held 10 bases outside the gene matches. CDR3 sequence (DNA): TGCAGTGCTAGCCCATTAGCGGGAGTGTCATACGAGCAGTACTTC. Its protein is CSASPLAGVSYEQYF.

The count of this clonotype is one. This chain links TRBV20-1 with TRBJ1-5; 9 positions match TRBD1. V gave up 7 bases and J gave up 3 bases; unmatched junction bases: 4. The V gene's germline CDR1 is DFQATT and CDR2 SNEGSKA (reference sequence). CDR3 length: 13 residues. The chain's CDR3 is CSGGQGINQPQHF. CDR3 bases: TGCAGTGGAGGACAGGGGATCAATCAGCCCCAGCATTTT.

This clonotype was recorded at least ten times. The chain employs TRBV6-6 and TRBJ1-4; tentatively, D is TRBD1 (5 bases). Trimming took 6 bases from V and 16 from J, leaving 15 bases between them. CDR1 is MNHNY, CDR2 SVGAGI, per germline (reference sequence). There are 11 residues in the CDR3. CDR3 in amino acids: CASSHGTLAFF. In DNA form, the CDR3 reads TGTGCCAGCAGCCACGGGACTCTGGCGTTTTTT.

This clonotype appeared many times. The chain carries TRBV7-9 and TRBJ1-2, with TRBD1 matching over 8 bases. The CDR3 has 15 amino acids. V dropped 2 bases and J dropped 8; count of bases not matched to a gene: 10. The germline V gene encodes CDR1 SEHNR and CDR2 FQNEAQ (reference sequence). In nucleotides, the CDR3 is TGTGCCAGCAGCTTATTGAATACAGGGGGAGGCGGCTACACCTTC. It encodes CASSLLNTGGGGYTF.

V is TRBV7-3 and J is TRBJ1-5; TRBD1 might be the D (5 bases). V was shortened by 2 bases and J by 4 bases, with 18 bases between the two germline ends. The CDR3 covers 17 residues. CDR1 is SGHTA and CDR2 is FQGTGA in the germline V gene. CDR3 protein: CASSLWWDHLGNQPQHF. DNA for the CDR3: TGTGCCAGCAGCTTATGGTGGGACCACCTAGGGAATCAGCCCCAGCATTTT.

The chain recombines TRBV20-1 with TRBJ1-2; D unresolved. The germline V gene encodes CDR1 DFQATT and CDR2 SNEGSKA (reference sequence). This CDR3 has 13 residues. Deletions cut 6 bases from V and 2 bases from J, with 13 bases between. This chain's CDR3 is CSARPAPNYGYTF. CDR3 in DNA: TGCAGTGCCCGCCCGGCTCCCAACTATGGCTACACCTTC.

The rearrangement uses TRBV7-2 and TRBJ2-5; D gene unclear. The V gene's germline CDR1 is SGHTA and CDR2 FQGNSA. This CDR3 spans 13 amino acids. Trimming stripped 6 bases from V and 0 bases from J, with 8 bases between. CDR3 nucleotide sequence: TGTGCCAGCAGTCCCGGCGACCAAGAGACCCAGTACTTC. Translated: CASSPGDQETQYF.

This clonotype turned up a few times. The rearrangement joins TRBV5-1 to TRBJ2-1; 9 bases agree with TRBD2. This CDR3 is built from 16 residues. Germline values: CDR1 SGHRS, CDR2 YFSETQ. The junction had 10 bases not matched to a gene; V was cut back by 1 base and J by 8 bases. This CDR3 reads CASSLFLAGVSHEQFF. CDR3 coding DNA: TGCGCCAGCAGCTTGTTTTTAGCGGGAGTATCTCATGAGCAGTTCTTC.

Details on this clonotype: A single base separates this from a much larger clone, so it may be a read error. This chain joins TRBV7-9 and TRBJ1-6; D is unresolved. The CDR3 length is 15 residues. The germline V and J ends were trimmed by 1 base and 7 bases, with 11 bases remaining between them. Germline V gene data show CDR1 as SEHNR and CDR2 as FQNEAQ (reference sequence). The CDR3 is CASSLVDTENSPLHF. The CDR3 bases are TGTGCCAGCAGCTTAGTGGATACGGAGAATTCACCCCTCCACTTT.

For this clonotype: One end of the junction is discordant with germline, which a read error may explain. The V and J genes are TRBV4-3 and TRBJ2-3, with no clear D. The CDR3 is 17 residues long. The V gene's germline CDR1 is LGHNA and CDR2 YSLEER. CDR3 sequence: CASSQDLGERPTATQYF. The CDR3 DNA is TGCGCCAGCAGCCAAGATCTTGGGGAACGGCCCACAGCTACGCAGTATTTT.

The genes are TRBV7-6 and TRBJ2-1, with D perhaps being TRBD1 or TRBD2 (5 bases each). Trimming pared 0 bases from V and 8 bases from J, leaving 17 bases between. The CDR3 totals 16 residues. Per the germline V gene, CDR1 is SGHVS and CDR2 is FNYEAQ. This CDR3 is CASSLADGATGYEQFF. CDR3 DNA sequence: TGTGCCAGCAGCTTAGCAGACGGGGCAACAGGCTATGAGCAGTTCTTC.

CDR3 DNA: TGCAGTGCTAGTGACCAGGGGATATGGCCCCAGCATTTT. It translates to CSASDQGIWPQHF. This chain joins TRBV20-1 and TRBJ1-5, with D possibly matching TRBD1 (6 bases). CDR1 and CDR2 from the germline V gene are DFQATT and SNEGSKA (reference sequence). The CDR3 has 13 amino acids. V was pared by 3 bases and J by 9 bases, with 15 bases between.

The chain couples TRBV20-1 to TRBJ2-4; D remains unclear. Germline loops: CDR1 DFQATT, CDR2 SNEGSKA (reference sequence). V lost 0 bases and J lost 0, with 3 bases in between. The CDR3 length is 13 residues. The CDR3 protein is CSARESAKNIQYF. The CDR3 DNA reads TGCAGTGCTAGAGAGTCAGCCAAAAACATTCAGTACTTC.

CDR3 DNA sequence: TGCAGTGCTCAGGGACTAGCGGGTTACAATGAGCAGTTCTTC. This sequence encodes CSAQGLAGYNEQFF. J is TRBJ2-1 and V is TRBV20-1; TRBD2 aligns across 12 bases. The CDR3 contains 14 residues. V lost 5 bases, J lost 4 bases, and 3 bases stayed unmatched. Germline V gene sequence: CDR1 DFQATT, CDR2 SNEGSKA (reference sequence).

CDR3 loop: CASSQEGGGGYTF. CDR3 DNA: TGCGCCAGCAGCCAAGAGGGGGGGGGTGGCTACACCTTC. The chain uses TRBV4-3 and TRBJ1-2; tentative D call: TRBD1 (5 bases). Germline CDR1 and CDR2: LGHNA and YSLEER. V was shortened by 0 bases and J by 7 bases, with 9 bases between the two germline ends. The CDR3 loop spans 13 amino acids.

The chain couples TRBV7-9 to TRBJ1-6; D uncertain. Germline CDR1 reads SEHNR; CDR2 reads FQNEAQ (reference sequence). Trimming stripped 7 bases from V and 7 bases from J, with 17 bases between. The CDR3 covers 15 residues. The CDR3, as DNA: TGTGCCAGCACCCCAGCTACGGGTCGCAATTCACCCCTCCACTTT. Amino acids: CASTPATGRNSPLHF.

The V gene is TRBV6-5, the J gene TRBJ2-5, with D perhaps assigned TRBD1 or TRBD2 (5 bases each). The CDR3 totals 13 residues. CDR1 and CDR2 (germline): MNHEY, SVGAGI. V was shortened by 8 bases and J by 5 bases, with 15 bases between the two germline ends. CDR3 nucleotide sequence: TGTGCCAGCGGCAGTACGGGGCCGGAGACCCAGTACTTC. Translation gives CASGSTGPETQYF.

This sequence joins TRBV6-5 and TRBJ2-2; the D gene is possibly TRBD1 (5 bases). The V gene lost 2 bases and the J gene lost 7 bases, with 11 bases spanning the gap. This CDR3 spans 14 amino acids. Germline lookup yields CDR1 MNHEY and CDR2 SVGAGI. The DNA for the CDR3 is TGTGCCAGCAGTTACCGGCAGGGATTCGGGGAGCTGTTTTTT. Residues: CASSYRQGFGELFF.